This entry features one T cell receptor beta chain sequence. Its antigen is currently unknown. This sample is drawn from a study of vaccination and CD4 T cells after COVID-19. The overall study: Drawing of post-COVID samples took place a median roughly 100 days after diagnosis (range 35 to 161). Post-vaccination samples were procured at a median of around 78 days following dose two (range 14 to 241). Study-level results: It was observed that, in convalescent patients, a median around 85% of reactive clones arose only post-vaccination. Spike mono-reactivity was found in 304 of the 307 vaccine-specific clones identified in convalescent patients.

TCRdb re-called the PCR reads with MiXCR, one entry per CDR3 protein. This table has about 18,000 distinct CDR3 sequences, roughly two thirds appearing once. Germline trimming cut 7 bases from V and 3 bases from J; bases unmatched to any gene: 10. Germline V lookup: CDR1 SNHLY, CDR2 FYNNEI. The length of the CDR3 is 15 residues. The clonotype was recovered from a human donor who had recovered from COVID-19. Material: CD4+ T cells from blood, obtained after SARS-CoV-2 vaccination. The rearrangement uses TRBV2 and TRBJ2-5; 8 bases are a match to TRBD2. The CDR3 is CASTGSGSLEETQYF. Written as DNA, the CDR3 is TGTGCCAGCACCGGGAGCGGGAGTTTGGAAGAGACCCAGTACTTC.